This TCR beta chain was found in a study of T cell changes during pregnancy in multiple sclerosis. Data came from immunoSEQ multiplex PCR; TCRdb stores just in-frame clones and leaves some out. Among roughly 59,000 clones, 90% to 95% were seen once, and the ten largest hold 0.35% to 0.45%. This clone has just a few counts. The CDR3 has 14 residues. Germline loops: CDR1 SGHVS, CDR2 FNYEAQ. The V gene end was trimmed by 4 bases and the J gene end by 5 bases; junction bases not matched to a gene: 2. Material: CD4+ T cells from peripheral blood mononuclear cells, obtained before pregnancy. The clonotype originates from a female donor with multiple sclerosis, enrolled in a pregnancy study. The chain links TRBV7-6 to TRBJ2-2; 9 bases align to TRBD1. The CDR3 coding sequence is TGTGCCAGCAGCTACGGACAGGGGACCGGGGAGCTGTTTTTT. This translates into CASSYGQGTGELFF.